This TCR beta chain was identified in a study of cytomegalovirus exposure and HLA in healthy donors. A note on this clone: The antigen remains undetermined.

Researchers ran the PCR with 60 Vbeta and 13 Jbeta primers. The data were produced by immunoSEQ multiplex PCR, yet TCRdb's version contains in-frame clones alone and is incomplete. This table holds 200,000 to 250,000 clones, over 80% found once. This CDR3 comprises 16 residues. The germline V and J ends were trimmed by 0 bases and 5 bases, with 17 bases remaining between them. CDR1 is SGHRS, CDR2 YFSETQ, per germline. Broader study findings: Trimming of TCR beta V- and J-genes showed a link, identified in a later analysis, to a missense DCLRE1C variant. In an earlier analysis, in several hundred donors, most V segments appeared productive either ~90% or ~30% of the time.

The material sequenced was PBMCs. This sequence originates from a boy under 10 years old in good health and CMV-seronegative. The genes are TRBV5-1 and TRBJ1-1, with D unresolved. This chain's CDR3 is CASSLAPKGGGTEAFF. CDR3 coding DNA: TGCGCCAGCAGCTTGGCCCCTAAGGGAGGTGGGACTGAAGCTTTCTTT.